The 32 T cell receptor beta chains presented below share a single source sample, sequenced in a study of shared clonotypes between healthy human individuals. The data were produced by immunoSEQ multiplex PCR, yet TCRdb's version contains in-frame clones alone and is incomplete. This table holds approximately 2.3 million clones, roughly 93% found once. The specimen was naive CD4+ T cells from PBMCs. Subset denoted: CD45RA+ positively selected. Every receptor here comes from a man aged 18 to 30 in good health. Some clones in this sample may be carry-over from other donors' samples.

The V call is TRBV11-3, the J call TRBJ2-5; D is ambiguous. The length of the CDR3 is 13 residues. Trimming removed 5 bases from V and 5 bases from J, with 12 bases in between. CDR1 is SGHNT and CDR2 is YENEEA in the germline V gene. The DNA of the CDR3 is TGTGCCAGCAGCAAAAGGGCCTGGGAGACCCAGTACTTC. This sequence encodes CASSKRAWETQYF.

CDR3 sequence: CASSSQAGGSTGELFF. For the CDR3, the DNA is TGTGCCAGCAGCTCTCAAGCGGGAGGGAGCACCGGGGAGCTGTTTTTT. The genes are TRBV5-4 and TRBJ2-2; TRBD2 matches 10 bases. The CDR3 contains 16 residues. The junction had 6 bases not matched to a gene; V was cut back by 3 bases and J by 4 bases. Per germline, CDR1 SGHNT and CDR2 YYREEE (reference sequence).

The chain employs TRBV19 and TRBJ1-2, with 8 nucleotides matching TRBD1. Germline CDR1 reads LNHDA; CDR2 reads SQIVND (reference sequence). The CDR3 has 14 residues. With V trimmed by 10 bases and J by 6 bases, 13 bases remained unmatched. CDR3 coding DNA: TGTGCCACGAGGTTGCACAGGGGGTTGGATGGCTACACCTTC. As protein: CATRLHRGLDGYTF.

The chain joins TRBV7-2 to TRBJ2-5, with 11 nucleotides matching TRBD2. With 5 bases clipped from V and 7 bases from J, the junction kept 6 bases outside the gene matches. Germline V gives CDR1 SGHTA, CDR2 FQGNSA. The CDR3 spans 14 residues. This chain's CDR3 is CASSQTSGEWTQYF. In DNA form, the CDR3 reads TGTGCCAGCAGCCAGACTAGCGGGGAGTGGACCCAGTACTTC.

This sequence joins TRBV18 and TRBJ2-7, with D tentatively TRBD2 (6 bases). The CDR3 covers 14 residues. The germline V gene has CDR1 KGHSH and CDR2 LQKENI. The V gene lost 4 bases and the J gene lost 1 base, with 11 bases spanning the gap. The DNA of the CDR3 is TGTGCCAGCTCACACGGGGGACGGTCCTACGAGCAGTACTTC. Its translation is CASSHGGRSYEQYF.

The genes are TRBV6-1 and TRBJ2-6; 9 bases agree with TRBD1. The CDR3 extends over 17 amino acids. CDR1 and CDR2 (germline): MNHNS, SASEGT. V trimming: 4 bases; J trimming: 0 bases; junction bases outside the gene matches: 4. The CDR3 DNA sequence: TGTGCCAGCAGTGTAACAGGGGGCTACTCTGGGGCCAACGTCCTGACTTTC. It translates to CASSVTGGYSGANVLTF.

The chain joins TRBV5-4 to TRBJ1-1, with D perhaps TRBD1 (5 bases). The germline V and J ends were trimmed by 4 bases and 0 bases, with 10 bases remaining between them. This CDR3 has 14 amino acids. Looked up from germline, CDR1 is SGHNT and CDR2 is YYREEE (reference sequence). CDR3 sequence reads: CASSREGLNTEAFF. The CDR3 coding sequence is TGTGCCAGCAGCCGCGAGGGGCTGAACACTGAAGCTTTCTTT.

The chain links TRBV6-1 to TRBJ1-1; TRBD1 aligns across 7 bases. With 6 bases clipped from V and 0 bases from J, the junction kept 4 bases outside the gene matches. The germline V gene encodes CDR1 MNHNS and CDR2 SASEGT. CDR3 length: 14 amino acids. The CDR3 nucleotides read TGTGCCAGCAGGGGACAGATAATGAACACTGAAGCTTTCTTT. This translates into CASRGQIMNTEAFF.

The V call is TRBV10-1, the J call TRBJ2-3; D is unclear. CDR3 length equals 13 residues. Germline V CDR1 and CDR2: WNHNN, SYGVQD (reference sequence). The germline V and J ends were trimmed by 4 bases and 3 bases, with 8 bases remaining between them. The DNA of the CDR3 is TGCGCCAGCAGTGTACTGGGGACAGATACGCAGTATTTT. This codes for CASSVLGTDTQYF.

Details on this clone: The sample holds other DNA sequences that translate to the same CDR3. V usage is TRBV19 and J usage is TRBJ2-2, with a tentative D call TRBD1 (5 bases). V dropped 9 bases and J dropped 1 base, with 9 bases sitting between them. Germline lookup yields CDR1 LNHDA and CDR2 SQIVND (reference sequence). This CDR3 region has 13 residues. The chain's CDR3 is CASSGQNTGELFF. CDR3 coding DNA: TGTGCCAGCTCCGGACAGAACACCGGGGAGCTGTTTTTT.

The chain carries TRBV4-2 and TRBJ1-1, with D possibly being TRBD1 (5 bases). V lost 0 bases to trimming and J lost 10 bases, with 15 bases between them. CDR1 LGHNA and CDR2 YNFKEQ come from the germline V gene. The CDR3 runs to 14 residues. This CDR3 reads CASSQDFGRERAFF. The CDR3, as DNA: TGTGCCAGCAGCCAAGATTTCGGCAGGGAACGAGCTTTCTTT.

Comment on this clone: Distinct nucleotide sequences in the sample also encode this CDR3. V and J are TRBV5-1 and TRBJ2-2; unclear D gene. Germline V CDR1 and CDR2: SGHRS, YFSETQ. The germline V and J ends were trimmed by 2 bases and 4 bases, with 6 bases remaining between them. This CDR3 has 13 residues. The CDR3 region has the DNA TGCGCCAGCAGCTTCGGTGGCACCGGGGAGCTGTTTTTT. Its protein product is CASSFGGTGELFF. Variable domain in full (rest from reference TRBV5-1 and TRBJ2-2): KAGVTQTPRYLIKTRGQQVTLSCSPISGHRSVSWYQQTPGQGLQFLFEYFSETQRNKGNFPGRFSGRQFSNSRSEMNVSTLELGDSALYLCASSFGGTGELFFGEGSRLTVL.

The rearrangement uses TRBV5-4 and TRBJ1-1; 12 bases line up with TRBD1. With 2 bases clipped from V and 7 bases from J, the junction kept 9 bases outside the gene matches. The CDR3 loop spans 16 amino acids. Germline CDR1 reads SGHNT; CDR2 reads YYREEE (reference sequence). The CDR3 sequence is CASSFQTGTGGVEAFF. The CDR3 nucleotides are TGTGCCAGCAGCTTCCAGACCGGGACAGGGGGCGTTGAAGCTTTCTTT.

The chain links TRBV7-9 to TRBJ2-1, with 7 bases lining up with TRBD2. Germline assignment: CDR1 SEHNR and CDR2 FQNEAQ (reference sequence). V lost 4 bases, J lost 2 bases, and 8 bases stayed unmatched. The CDR3 is 16 amino acids. The CDR3 bases are TGTGCCAGCAGCTCAGCGGGACTATCCACCTACAATGAGCAGTTCTTC. It is translated as CASSSAGLSTYNEQFF.

The table lists this clone with a few counts. The V gene is TRBV14, the J gene TRBJ2-6; D is uncertain. V was trimmed by 3 bases and J by 4 bases, leaving 1 base between them. CDR3 length: 12 amino acids. CDR1 is SGHDN and CDR2 is FVKESK in the germline V gene. DNA for the CDR3: TGTGCCAGCAGCCAGGGGGCCAACGTCCTGACTTTC. This translates into CASSQGANVLTF.

V and J are TRBV7-9 and TRBJ2-7; D gene ambiguous. Germline lookup yields CDR1 SEHNR and CDR2 FQNEAQ (reference sequence). V lost 1 base to trimming and J lost 1 base, with 11 bases between them. This CDR3 spans 15 amino acids. CDR3 residues: CASSLVSYRSYEQYF. The CDR3 DNA reads TGTGCCAGCAGCTTAGTGTCCTATCGGTCCTACGAGCAGTACTTC.

This chain's CDR3 is CASSVDLYEQYF. CDR3 coding DNA: TGTGCCAGCAGTGTTGATCTTTACGAGCAGTACTTC. The V call is TRBV6-1, the J call TRBJ2-7; D is undetermined. This CDR3 contains 12 residues. With 4 bases removed from V and 4 bases from J, the gap between germline ends came to 8 bases. CDR1 and CDR2 from the germline V gene are MNHNS and SASEGT.

Comments on this clone: Its ends do not fully match the called genes, so a read error is possible. This chain uses TRBV14 with TRBJ2-3, with D unresolved. The CDR3 covers 15 residues. Germline-derived CDR1 and CDR2 are SGHDN and FVKESK. The CDR3, as DNA: TGTGCCAGCAGCAAAGAAAACTATTACACAGATACGCAGTATTTT. Translated: CASSKENYYTDTQYF.

V and J are TRBV18 and TRBJ1-1, with D unresolved. The germline gives CDR1 KGHSH, CDR2 LQKENI. The V gene lost 2 bases and the J gene lost 0 bases, with 13 bases spanning the gap. CDR3 length: 16 residues. This chain's CDR3 is CASSPTSQAVNTEAFF. CDR3 nucleotide sequence: TGTGCCAGCTCACCAACTTCCCAGGCCGTGAACACTGAAGCTTTCTTT.

The chain uses TRBV7-3 and TRBJ2-2; perhaps TRBD2 as D (7 bases). The ends were cut back, 0 bases at V and 6 bases at J, with 14 bases in the middle. Germline-derived CDR1 and CDR2 are SGHTA and FQGTGA. The CDR3 spans 16 residues. CDR3 bases: TGTGCCAGCAGCTTAACTCTCGCGGGGGCCCCCGGGGAGCTGTTTTTT. It yields the protein CASSLTLAGAPGELFF. The full variable domain, with the rest looked up from reference TRBV7-3 and TRBJ2-2, is GAGVSQTPSNKVTEKGKYVELRCDPISGHTALYWYRQSLGQGPEFLIYFQGTGAADDSGLPNDRFFAVRPEGSVSTLKIQRTERGDSAVYLCASSLTLAGAPGELFFGEGSRLTVL.

The chain joins TRBV11-3 to TRBJ2-7; D is possibly TRBD2 (6 bases). Deletions cut 1 base from V and 1 base from J, with 11 bases between. Germline loops: CDR1 SGHNT, CDR2 YENEEA. The CDR3 totals 15 residues. The CDR3 here is CASSLGHGGSYEQYF. The CDR3 coding sequence is TGTGCCAGCAGCTTAGGTCACGGAGGGTCCTACGAGCAGTACTTC.

The CDR3 spells CASSNRFRPGELFF. DNA for the CDR3: TGTGCCAGCAGCAATCGATTCAGGCCCGGGGAGCTGTTTTTT. This chain uses TRBV7-2 with TRBJ2-2; D uncertain. This CDR3 has 14 amino acids. The germline gives CDR1 SGHTA, CDR2 FQGNSA. The V gene lost 5 bases and the J gene lost 6 bases, with 13 bases spanning the gap.

The table lists this clone with a count of one. The rearrangement joins TRBV7-9 to TRBJ1-2; TRBD1 aligns across 7 bases. Germline CDR1 reads SEHNR; CDR2 reads FQNEAQ (reference sequence). J lost 5 bases, V lost 5 bases, and 5 bases had no gene match. The CDR3 sequence is 13 residues long. CDR3 protein: CASSENRGYGYTF. CDR3 in DNA: TGTGCCAGCAGCGAGAACAGGGGATATGGCTACACCTTC.

The CDR3 sequence is CASSFSPGQGANEQFF. The CDR3 nucleotides read TGTGCCAGCAGCTTTTCACCGGGACAGGGGGCTAATGAGCAGTTCTTC. This chain uses TRBV11-2 with TRBJ2-1; 12 bases match TRBD1. The CDR3 loop spans 16 amino acids. V shed 3 bases and J 7 bases; nucleotides not matched to a gene: 7. Looked up from germline, CDR1 is SGHAT and CDR2 is FQNNGV.

The gene calls are TRBV9 and TRBJ2-2, with 14 nucleotides matching TRBD2. Germline-derived CDR1 and CDR2 are SGDLS and YYNGEE. The V segment lost 1 base and the J segment 1 base; nucleotides outside the gene matches: 6. The CDR3 contains 19 residues. CDR3 region: CASSVRPGTSGRNTGELFF. The CDR3 DNA reads TGTGCCAGCAGCGTACGTCCCGGGACTAGCGGGAGGAACACCGGGGAGCTGTTTTTT.

This chain links TRBV5-4 with TRBJ2-2; D gene unclear. CDR3 size: 15 residues. Deletions cut 0 bases from V and 2 bases from J, with 8 bases between. The V gene's germline CDR1 is SGHNT and CDR2 YYREEE (reference sequence). The chain's CDR3 is CASSLAWQNTGELFF. The CDR3 nucleotides read TGTGCCAGCAGCTTGGCTTGGCAAAACACCGGGGAGCTGTTTTTT.

This clone occurred once. This sample also contains other DNA sequences that code for the same CDR3. The genes are TRBV2 and TRBJ2-2; the D is unclear. Trimming took off 3 bases at V and 5 bases at J, with 4 bases between the two ends. The CDR3 length is 12 residues. Germline CDR1 reads SNHLY; CDR2 reads FYNNEI. The CDR3 bases are TGTGCCAGCAGTGACAATACCGGGGAGCTGTTTTTT. Translation gives CASSDNTGELFF.

The chain carries TRBV7-2 and TRBJ2-1; 10 nucleotides line up with TRBD2. The germline gives CDR1 SGHTA, CDR2 FQGNSA. Trimming took 1 base from V and 13 from J; bases not matched to a gene: 4. This CDR3 has 13 residues. The CDR3 is CASSLEAGGDQFF. The CDR3 DNA reads as TGTGCCAGCAGCTTAGAAGCGGGAGGGGATCAGTTCTTC.

V gene TRBV6-4 combines with J gene TRBJ2-5; the D gene could be TRBD1 or TRBD2 (6 bases each). CDR3 length: 13 amino acids. Germline lookup yields CDR1 MRHNA and CDR2 SNTAGT. Trimming took off 3 bases at V and 4 bases at J, with 9 bases between the two ends. In DNA, the CDR3 is TGTGCCAGCAGTGAACAGGGAGGAGAGACCCAGTACTTC. As protein: CASSEQGGETQYF.

This clone showed up just a few times. The V gene is TRBV9, the J gene TRBJ1-5; maybe TRBD1 (5 bases). Germline CDR1 and CDR2: SGDLS and YYNGEE. The CDR3 spans 15 residues. V dropped 4 bases and J dropped 2 bases, with 13 bases sitting between them. CDR3 region: CASSLGGGGNQPQHF. CDR3 DNA sequence: TGTGCCAGCAGCCTGGGGGGTGGTGGCAATCAGCCCCAGCATTTT.

This sequence joins TRBV7-8 and TRBJ2-2; D uncertain. The CDR3 loop spans 11 amino acids. Trimming left V 2 bases short and J 7 bases short, with 2 bases between. Germline CDR1 SGHVS, CDR2 FQNEAQ. CDR3 loop: CASSLFGELFF. The CDR3 DNA reads TGTGCCAGCAGCTTATTCGGGGAGCTGTTTTTT.

The CDR3, as DNA: TGTGCCTGGAGTGTTAGCCTGGGGACAGTCTATGGCTACACCTTC. Translation: CAWSVSLGTVYGYTF. The J gene is TRBJ1-2, the V gene TRBV30; 7 bases fit TRBD1. The junction had 8 bases not matched to a gene; V was cut back by 0 bases and J by 4 bases. The CDR3 is 15 amino acids. Germline V gene sequence: CDR1 GTSNPN, CDR2 SVGIG (reference sequence).